Listed below are T cell receptor beta chains from one sample, sequenced in a study of blood T cells in healthy people across ages. TCRdb itself ran the 5' RACE reads through MiXCR, one entry per CDR3 protein. The top ten hold 2.1% of the sample, which has about 2 million distinct CDR3 sequences, 40% to 55% seen once. The sequencing sample was made of blood. The source of these receptors is a woman aged 40 to 50 in good health. Each CDR3 is given with its conserved first and last residue. The D gene is left open where the match is weak. Some rows have no size entry. The others give once, few or many, or a class for an expanded clone.

TRBJ2-3 | TRBV6-5 | NA | NA | TGTGCCAGCAGTTCGGGACTCCGCCGGACGGCGACGCAGTATTTT | CASSSGLRRTATQYF
TRBJ2-7 | TRBV20-1 | NA | TRBD2 | TGCAATGCCGATCGTACTAGCGGGGGACCCTACGAGCAGTACTTC | CNADRTSGGPYEQYF
TRBJ2-6 | TRBV6-5 | few | TRBD1 | TGTGCCAGCAGCCCCGACAGGGGGAAGGTCAACGTCCTGACTTTC | CASSPDRGKVNVLTF
TRBJ2-3 | TRBV12-3/TRBV12-4 | NA | TRBD2 | TGTGCCAGCACCAGCGGGGGGGGCCTTGGAGCAGATACGCAGTATTTT | CASTSGGGLGADTQYF
TRBJ2-5 | TRBV5-1 | NA | TRBD2 | TGCGCCAGCAGCGGGCGCTTAGGCGGGGGGAGAGAGACCCAGTACTTC | CASSGRLGGGRETQYF
TRBJ1-2 | TRBV28 | NA | NA | TGTGCCAGCAGTCCCCAGGTCCAGGTGGGCTACACCTTC | CASSPQVQVGYTF
TRBJ2-1 | TRBV7-8 | NA | TRBD1 | TGTGCCAGCAGCGGGAACCCAGGGGGCGCTTTTAATGAGCAGTTCTTC | CASSGNPGGAFNEQFF
TRBJ2-7 | TRBV20-1 | many | TRBD1 | TGCAGCGCGGGGACAGGTGTATACGAGCAGTACTTC | CSAGTGVYEQYF
TRBJ2-1 | TRBV12-3/TRBV12-4 | NA | NA | TGTGCCAGCAGTTTATCCCGTCACAATGAGCAGTTCTTC | CASSLSRHNEQFF
TRBJ2-2 | TRBV20-1 | NA | TRBD2 | TGCAGTGGGGAATCGAAGACTAGCGGGGGCCTGGGGACCGGGGAGCTGTTTTTT | CSGESKTSGGLGTGELFF
TRBJ2-5 | TRBV14 | NA | NA | TGTGCCAGCAGCCAGGGCCGGACTCGAGAGACCCAGTACTTC | CASSQGRTRETQYF
TRBJ2-3 | TRBV28 | NA | NA | TGTGCCAGCAGTCCTCGGGGGCGGGCGGATACAGATACGCAGTATTTT | CASSPRGRADTDTQYF
TRBJ2-5 | TRBV3-1 | NA | TRBD2 | TGTGCCAGCAGCCAAGTACTAGCGGGGGGGCATGAGACCCAGTACTTC | CASSQVLAGGHETQYF
TRBJ2-3 | TRBV12-3/TRBV12-4 | NA | NA | TGTGCCAGCAGTTCCTCAGGGCGGGGCACTAGCACAGATACGCAGTATTTT | CASSSSGRGTSTDTQYF
TRBJ2-7 | TRBV21-1 | many | NA | TGTGCCAGCAGCAAAGGGTTGGACAGAGCAGCCTACGAGCAGTACTTC | CASSKGLDRAAYEQYF
TRBJ1-2 | TRBV20-1 | few | NA | TGCAGTGCTAGCGGAGCCGATGGCTACACCTTC | CSASGADGYTF
TRBJ1-6 | TRBV6-6 | NA | NA | TGTGCCAGCAGGATAGGGGAGAATTCACCCCTCCACTTT | CASRIGENSPLHF
TRBJ2-4 | TRBV5-1 | few | NA | TGCGCCAGCAGCCCGGAGACAGTGAAAAACATTCAGTACTTC | CASSPETVKNIQYF
TRBJ2-1 | TRBV11-2 | NA | TRBD2 | TGTGCCAGCAGCCCACTAGCGGGGCGCAATGAGCGGTTCTTC | CASSPLAGRNERFF
TRBJ2-7 | TRBV28 | few | NA | TGTGCCAGCAGCCTACCGGGACTGCTCCACGAGCAGTACTTC | CASSLPGLLHEQYF
TRBJ2-7 | TRBV7-9 | NA | NA | TGTGCCAGCAGCCTAAATGTGAGGGGTAGGGGTTCCCCGCTCATCAACGAGCAGTACTTC | CASSLNVRGRGSPLINEQYF
TRBJ2-7 | TRBV6-2/TRBV6-3 | few | TRBD1 | TGTGCCAGCAGGCCGGGACAGGGGGCCCACTACGAGCAGTACTTC | CASRPGQGAHYEQYF
TRBJ1-6 | TRBV7-9 | NA | NA | TGTGCCAGCAGCTTAGCGAATTTGGTGCCAGGGCGCCGGGGTGATTCACCCCTCCACTTT | CASSLANLVPGRRGDSPLHF
TRBJ1-2 | TRBV27 | NA | NA | TGTGCCAGCAGCCCCGGCCGGGAGGAAGGCTACACCTTC | CASSPGREEGYTF
TRBJ2-5 | TRBV24-1 | NA | TRBD1 | TGTGCCACCAGTGACCGGGGACAGGGCCAAGAGACCCAGTACTTC | CATSDRGQGQETQYF
TRBJ2-1 | TRBV9 | few | TRBD2 | TGTGCCAGCAGCGTAGTCCACTCGGGGGGTAGTTACAATGAGCAGTTCTTC | CASSVVHSGGSYNEQFF
TRBJ2-5 | TRBV4-1 | NA | TRBD2 | TGCGCCAGCAGCCAAGATTCGGCTAGCGGGGGCCAAGAGACCCAGTACTTC | CASSQDSASGGQETQYF
TRBJ2-3 | TRBV5-1 | many | TRBD2 | TGCGCCAGCAGCCTTGCTAGCGGTAGCACAGATACGCAGTATTTT | CASSLASGSTDTQYF
TRBJ1-2 | TRBV9 | NA | TRBD1 | TGTGCCAGCAGGCCCCCGGGACAGGGAATGAACTATGGCTACACCTTC | CASRPPGQGMNYGYTF
TRBJ2-5 | TRBV7-2 | NA | NA | TGTGCCAGCAGCTTGAATGTACGGGACCAAGAGACCCAGTACTTC | CASSLNVRDQETQYF
TRBJ2-6 | TRBV5-4 | NA | TRBD1 | TGTGCCAGCAGCAGGGACAGGGCAAAAGAACGTCCTGGGGCCAACGTCCTGACTTTC | CASSRDRAKERPGANVLTF
TRBJ2-5 | TRBV5-6 | NA | TRBD2 | TGTGCCAGCAGCTTGGTTCAAGCGGGGGCTCAAGAGACCCAGTACTTC | CASSLVQAGAQETQYF
TRBJ2-3 | TRBV7-9 | NA | NA | TGTGCCAGCAGCTTAGGTATGGGCACAGATACGCAGTATTTT | CASSLGMGTDTQYF
TRBJ2-7 | TRBV20-1 | few | NA | TGCAGTGCTATCCAATGGGGAAGGGGCAGGGGTGGCCCCTACGAGCAGTACTTC | CSAIQWGRGRGGPYEQYF
TRBJ2-1 | TRBV21-1 | NA | NA | TGTGCCAGCGTCCCCCGGGACGGCTACAATGAGCAGTTCTTC | CASVPRDGYNEQFF
TRBJ2-3 | TRBV27 | NA | NA | TGTGCCAGCAGTTTATTGGGGCAGGGAGCAGATACGCAGTATTTT | CASSLLGQGADTQYF
TRBJ1-2 | TRBV5-1 | NA | NA | TGCGCCAGCTGGATATCTCCGGGACGCATCTATGGCTACACCTTC | CASWISPGRIYGYTF
TRBJ2-6 | TRBV7-3 | NA | NA | TGTGCCAGCAGCTTAAACGTTCCGGACTCTGGGGCCAACGTCCTGACTTTC | CASSLNVPDSGANVLTF
TRBJ2-6 | TRBV2 | once | NA | TGTGCCAGCAGCCCGACAGGGAGGCTTCAAACTGGGGCCAACGTCCTGACTTTC | CASSPTGRLQTGANVLTF
TRBJ2-7 | TRBV12-3/TRBV12-4 | few | NA | TGTGCCAGCAGTTTAGAACACCGAGCGTACGAGCAGTACTTC | CASSLEHRAYEQYF
TRBJ2-3 | TRBV5-6 | few | NA | TGTGCCAGCAGTTGGGCTAAGGACGCTGACGATACGCAGTATTTT | CASSWAKDADDTQYF
TRBJ2-4 | TRBV7-8 | few | TRBD2 | TGTGCCAGCAGCTTAGCGAGGCGGACTAGCGGGGGGGCCTGGTCCAAAAACATTCAGTACTTC | CASSLARRTSGGAWSKNIQYF
TRBJ2-7 | TRBV28 | NA | NA | TGTGCCAGCAGTTTCCCGAGGGCGCCGGGGGAGCAGTACTTC | CASSFPRAPGEQYF